The 26 T cell receptor beta chains below were found in one sample sequenced in a study of control samples from healthy donors and cancer patients. The repertoire was sequenced with immunoSEQ multiplex PCR; TCRdb's copy has only in-frame clones and lacks some. The table records over 100,000 clones, 90% of them present only once. The sample comprised blood. These receptors were taken from a human donor in good health. The donor label of this sample is uncertain.

The chain links TRBV11-2 to TRBJ1-1; D ambiguous. The CDR3 runs 15 residues. Trimming took off 1 base at V and 1 base at J, with 10 bases between the two ends. CDR1 and CDR2 (germline): SGHAT, FQNNGV. The CDR3 spells CASSLVPGSNTEAFF. In nucleotides, the CDR3 is TGTGCCAGCAGCTTAGTACCGGGGTCGAACACTGAAGCTTTCTTT.

The genes are TRBV18 and TRBJ1-4, with 9 bases aligning to TRBD1. CDR1 and CDR2 from the germline V gene are KGHSH and LQKENI. Trimming took 3 bases from V and 4 from J; bases not matched to a gene: 3. There are 15 residues in the CDR3. The CDR3 protein is CASSPRTGVNEKLFF. The CDR3 bases are TGTGCCAGCTCACCCAGGACAGGGGTTAATGAAAAACTGTTTTTT.

The rearrangement uses TRBV6-4 and TRBJ2-3; 12 bases are shared with TRBD2. The CDR3 extends over 15 amino acids. CDR1 MRHNA and CDR2 SNTAGT come from the germline V gene. Trimming cost V 6 bases and J 3 bases; bases outside gene matches: 4. CDR3 in amino acids: CASSWTSGATDTQYF. The DNA of the CDR3 is TGTGCCAGCAGCTGGACTAGCGGGGCAACAGATACGCAGTATTTT.

The chain employs TRBV5-1 and TRBJ2-3; 9 nucleotides match TRBD2. The germline V gene has CDR1 SGHRS and CDR2 YFSETQ. The CDR3 is made up of 18 amino acids. V lost 0 bases, J lost 0 bases, and 8 bases stayed unmatched. The CDR3 sequence is CASSLVAGGHPSTDTQYF. In DNA form, the CDR3 reads TGCGCCAGCAGCTTGGTTGCGGGGGGGCATCCTAGCACAGATACGCAGTATTTT.

In its sample, this clone was seen once. The rearrangement joins TRBV7-2 to TRBJ1-1; D may be TRBD1 (6 bases). V gave up 3 bases and J gave up 1 base, with 12 bases separating them. The length of the CDR3 is 15 residues. In germline, CDR1 is SGHTA, CDR2 FQGNSA. The CDR3 region is CASSFAGARNTEAFF. In DNA, the CDR3 is TGTGCCAGCAGCTTCGCGGGGGCACGGAACACTGAAGCTTTCTTT. The full variable domain, completed using reference TRBV7-2 and TRBJ1-1, is GAGVSQSPSNKVTEKGKDVELRCDPISGHTALYWYRQSLGQGLEFLIYFQGNSAPDKSGLPSDRFSAERTGGSVSTLTIQRTQQEDSAVYLCASSFAGARNTEAFFGQGTRLTVV.

A remark on this clone: Other DNA sequences of this sample code for an identical CDR3. This chain links TRBV6-5 with TRBJ1-5, with D unresolved. This CDR3 region has 13 residues. V lost 0 bases, J lost 5 bases, and 5 bases lay in between. Germline CDR1 MNHEY, CDR2 SVGAGI. The CDR3 sequence is CASSYSVDQPQHF. The CDR3, as DNA: TGTGCCAGCAGTTACTCGGTGGATCAGCCCCAGCATTTT.

This chain uses TRBV15 with TRBJ2-5; D possibly corresponds to TRBD2 (5 bases). The CDR3 runs 14 residues. The V end was cut by 5 bases, the J end by 0 bases, with 10 bases between. In germline, CDR1 is LNHNV, CDR2 YYDKDF (reference sequence). CDR3 coding DNA: TGTGCCACCAGCCCACGACTAAACCAAGAGACCCAGTACTTC. Protein: CATSPRLNQETQYF.

The rearrangement uses TRBV6-5 and TRBJ2-1; 8 bases are a match to TRBD2. The germline V gene has CDR1 MNHEY and CDR2 SVGAGI. This CDR3 region has 16 residues. The trim removed 1 base at V and 6 bases at J, leaving 8 bases unmatched. The CDR3 nucleotides read TGTGCCAGCAGTTACTTCGCGGGGGGTACTATCAATGAGCAGTTCTTC. Its translation: CASSYFAGGTINEQFF.

This clone was counted between two and nine times. The V and J genes are TRBV11-2 and TRBJ2-7, with D unclear. The CDR3 length is 13 residues. V was shortened by 1 base and J by 3 bases, with 7 bases between the two germline ends. Germline V gives CDR1 SGHAT, CDR2 FQNNGV. The chain's CDR3 is CASSLGRVYEQYF. Written as DNA, the CDR3 is TGTGCCAGCAGCTTAGGTCGGGTCTACGAGCAGTACTTC.

CDR3 DNA: TGCGCCAGTTCGGCAGGGGTAAACACCGGGGAGCTGTTTTTT. Encoded protein: CASSAGVNTGELFF. V is TRBV4-3 and J is TRBJ2-2; a weak D match, TRBD1 (6 bases). The CDR3 sequence is 14 residues long. Germline assignment: CDR1 LGHNA and CDR2 YSLEER. V was shortened by 9 bases and J by 2 bases, with 13 bases between the two germline ends.

The CDR3 loop is CASSQGQGREQFF. In DNA, the CDR3 is TGTGCCAGCAGTCAGGGGCAGGGGAGGGAGCAGTTCTTC. The rearrangement links TRBV25-1 to TRBJ2-1, with D possibly called TRBD1 or TRBD2 (6 bases each). V was pared by 5 bases and J by 10 bases, with 15 bases between. The germline gives CDR1 MGHDK, CDR2 SYGVNS. The CDR3 covers 13 residues. The full variable domain, its missing parts supplied by reference TRBV25-1 and TRBJ2-1, is EADIYQTPRYLVIGTGKKITLECSQTMGHDKMYWYQQDPGMELHLIHYSYGVNSTEKGDLSSESTVSRIRTEHFPLTLESARPSHTSQYLCASSQGQGREQFFGPGTRLTVL.

The rearrangement joins TRBV6-5 to TRBJ1-2; the D gene is possibly TRBD1 (5 bases). CDR1 MNHEY and CDR2 SVGAGI come from the germline V gene. The V end lost 0 bases, the J end lost 7 bases, and 18 bases lay between the germline ends. The CDR3 totals 16 residues. The CDR3 region has the DNA TGTGCCAGCAGTTACTCGTTCCAGGGCGTAGCAGTTGGCTACACCTTC. It is translated as CASSYSFQGVAVGYTF.

The rearrangement joins TRBV7-2 to TRBJ1-1, with D unclear. Germline V gene lookup returns CDR1 SGHTA and CDR2 FQGNSA. V was cut by 5 bases and J by 6 bases, with 13 bases left in between. There are 13 residues in the CDR3. The CDR3 DNA sequence: TGTGCCAGCAGCCCCCAGTTCGTTGCTGAAGCTTTCTTT. Translation: CASSPQFVAEAFF.

The chain joins TRBV6-5 to TRBJ1-1; a possible D gene is TRBD1 (5 bases). Looked up from germline, CDR1 is MNHEY and CDR2 is SVGAGI. The CDR3 consists of 14 residues. The ends were cut back, 6 bases at V and 4 bases at J, with 15 bases in the middle. This chain's CDR3 is CASRRGDGGTEAFF. CDR3 DNA sequence: TGTGCCAGCAGGCGGGGGGACGGAGGCACTGAAGCTTTCTTT.

This chain uses TRBV4-1 with TRBJ1-1; D is unclear. Trimming shortened V by 0 bases and J by 2 bases, and 16 bases separated the two germline ends. The CDR3 runs 17 residues. CDR1 is MGHRA, CDR2 YSYEKL, per germline. The CDR3 loop is CASSQDRRRITNTEAFF. DNA of the CDR3: TGCGCCAGCAGCCAAGATCGAAGGAGGATCACAAACACTGAAGCTTTCTTT.

CDR3 region: CASSPTGTFHATNEKLFF. CDR3 bases: TGCGCCAGCAGCCCAACAGGGACCTTCCATGCAACTAATGAAAAACTGTTTTTT. V is TRBV5-1 and J is TRBJ1-4; TRBD1 is a possible D gene (6 bases). Germline values: CDR1 SGHRS, CDR2 YFSETQ. The V gene lost 4 bases and the J gene lost 0 bases, with 19 bases spanning the gap. CDR3 length: 18 residues.

The chain has TRBV5-1 and TRBJ2-4; TRBD1 agrees at 10 bases. This CDR3 region has 17 residues. V lost 0 bases, J lost 1 base, and 4 bases stayed unmatched. From germline, CDR1 is SGHRS and CDR2 YFSETQ. The CDR3 DNA follows: TGCGCCAGCAGCTTGGGGCCGGGACAGGGGGCCAAAAACATTCAGTACTTC. Its protein product is CASSLGPGQGAKNIQYF.

V is TRBV7-2 and J is TRBJ1-2; the D is unclear. CDR1 SGHTA and CDR2 FQGNSA come from the germline V gene. Trimming removed 5 bases from V and 1 base from J, with 5 bases in between. CDR3 length: 12 residues. The CDR3 bases are TGTGCCAGCAGCGAGATTAACTATGGCTACACCTTC. Encoded protein: CASSEINYGYTF.

V gene TRBV6-5 combines with J gene TRBJ1-5; tentative D call: TRBD1 (6 bases). Trimming cost V 8 bases and J 5 bases, with 13 bases left between them. The CDR3 spans 13 residues. Germline V gene sequence: CDR1 MNHEY, CDR2 SVGAGI. In DNA, the CDR3 is TGTGCCAGCGGAGGGGGGAGGGATCAGCCCCAGCATTTT. It specifies CASGGGRDQPQHF.

The chain employs TRBV21-1 and TRBJ2-7; the table assigns TRBD1, which was not confirmed against the DNA. TRBV21-1 is deemed a pseudogene. This CDR3 comprises 16 residues. This CDR3 reads CASSPYIKSDTYEQYF. The CDR3 DNA follows: TGTGCCAGCAGCCCATATATCAAATCTGACACCTACGAGCAGTACTTC.

The chain joins TRBV10-3 to TRBJ2-3; TRBD2 aligns across 11 bases. The CDR3 spans 15 residues. Losses at the gene ends were 8 bases for V and 6 bases for J; bases not matched to a gene: 10. Germline assignment: CDR1 ENHRY and CDR2 SYGVKD. The DNA for the CDR3 is TGTGCCATCTTGCCTAGCGGGGGGCTGGCGGATACGCAGTATTTT. It translates to CAILPSGGLADTQYF.

The rearrangement uses TRBV27 and TRBJ1-1; a weak D match, TRBD1 (6 bases). Per the germline V gene, CDR1 is MNHEY and CDR2 is SMNVEV (reference sequence). The CDR3 runs 13 residues. V shed 0 bases and J shed 6 bases, with 8 bases lying between them. CDR3 sequence reads: CASSLSRTAEAFF. The CDR3 DNA reads as TGTGCCAGCAGTTTATCGAGGACAGCTGAAGCTTTCTTT.

This rearrangement joins TRBV5-1 to TRBJ2-7, with 7 bases lining up with TRBD1. V lost 4 bases to trimming and J lost 0 bases; unmatched junction nucleotides: 1. The CDR3 spans 13 residues. CDR1 and CDR2 from the germline V gene are SGHRS and YFSETQ. The chain's CDR3 is CASSEGASYEQYV. CDR3 sequence (DNA): TGCGCCAGCAGCGAGGGGGCCTCCTACGAGCAGTACGTC.

The chain has TRBV2 and TRBJ1-1; D may be TRBD1 (5 bases). The CDR3 is 14 residues long. Trimming pared 3 bases from V and 0 bases from J, leaving 8 bases between. Germline CDR1 SNHLY, CDR2 FYNNEI. The CDR3 sequence: CASSDGHLNTEAFF. For the CDR3, the DNA is TGTGCCAGCAGTGATGGACACTTGAACACTGAAGCTTTCTTT.

The V call is TRBV25-1, the J call TRBJ2-3; 9 positions agree with TRBD1. The CDR3 contains 15 residues. V lost 3 bases, J lost 11 bases, and 12 bases stayed unmatched. Germline V gene sequence: CDR1 MGHDK, CDR2 SYGVNS. This CDR3 is CASSEGQGGLRGQYF. The CDR3 DNA sequence: TGTGCCAGCAGTGAGGGACAGGGTGGGCTGAGAGGGCAGTATTTT. The full variable domain, rest sourced from reference TRBV25-1 and TRBJ2-3, is EADIYQTPRYLVIGTGKKITLECSQTMGHDKMYWYQQDPGMELHLIHYSYGVNSTEKGDLSSESTVSRIRTEHFPLTLESARPSHTSQYLCASSEGQGGLRGQYFGPGTRLTVL.

In DNA, the CDR3 is TGCGCCAGCAGCCAAGAAAGAACAGGGGGCTCCTACAATGAGCAGTTCTTC. It codes for CASSQERTGGSYNEQFF. The chain couples TRBV4-3 to TRBJ2-1; 8 nucleotides align to TRBD1. Germline values: CDR1 LGHNA, CDR2 YSLEER. Trimming removed 0 bases from V and 0 bases from J; junction bases left unmatched: 4. The CDR3 has 17 amino acids.